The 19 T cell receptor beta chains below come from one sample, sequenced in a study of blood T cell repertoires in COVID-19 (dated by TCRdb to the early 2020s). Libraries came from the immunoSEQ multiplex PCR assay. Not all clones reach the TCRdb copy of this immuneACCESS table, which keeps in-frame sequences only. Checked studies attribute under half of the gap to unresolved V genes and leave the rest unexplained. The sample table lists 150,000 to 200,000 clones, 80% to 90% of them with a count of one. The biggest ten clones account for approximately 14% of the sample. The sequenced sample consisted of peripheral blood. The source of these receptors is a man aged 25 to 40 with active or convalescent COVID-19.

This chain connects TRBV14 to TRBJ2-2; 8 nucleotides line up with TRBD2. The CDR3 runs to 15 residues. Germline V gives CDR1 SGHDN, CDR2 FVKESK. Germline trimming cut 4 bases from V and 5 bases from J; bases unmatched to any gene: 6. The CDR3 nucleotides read TGTGCCAGCAGCCCATGGAGCGGGGGAACCGGGGAGCTGTTTTTT. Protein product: CASSPWSGGTGELFF.

The CDR3 region has the DNA TGTGCCAGCTCCCAGACGACAGGGGATCACTATGGCTACACCTTC. As protein: CASSQTTGDHYGYTF. The chain couples TRBV18 to TRBJ1-2; 8 nucleotides match TRBD1. Trimming took 6 bases from V and 3 from J; bases not matched to a gene: 9. Germline values: CDR1 KGHSH, CDR2 LQKENI. The CDR3 totals 15 residues.

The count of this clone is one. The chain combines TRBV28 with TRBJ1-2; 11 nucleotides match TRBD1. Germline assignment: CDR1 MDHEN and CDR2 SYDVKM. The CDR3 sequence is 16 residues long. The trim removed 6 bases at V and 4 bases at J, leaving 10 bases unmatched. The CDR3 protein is CASRNGQGASPYGYTF. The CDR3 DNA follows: TGTGCCAGCAGGAACGGACAGGGGGCTTCTCCCTATGGCTACACCTTC.

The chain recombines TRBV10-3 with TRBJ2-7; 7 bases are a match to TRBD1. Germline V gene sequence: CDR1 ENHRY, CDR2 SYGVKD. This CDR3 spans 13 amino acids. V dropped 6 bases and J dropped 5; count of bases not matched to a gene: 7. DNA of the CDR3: TGTGCCATCAGCGCCGGGACAGTTAACGAGCAGTACGTC. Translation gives CAISAGTVNEQYV.

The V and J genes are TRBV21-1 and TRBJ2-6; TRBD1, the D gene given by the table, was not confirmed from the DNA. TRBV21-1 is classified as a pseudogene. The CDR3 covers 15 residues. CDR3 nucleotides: TGTGCCAGCAGCAAAGGCAGGGTAAGGGCCAACGTCCTGACTTTC. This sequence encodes CASSKGRVRANVLTF.

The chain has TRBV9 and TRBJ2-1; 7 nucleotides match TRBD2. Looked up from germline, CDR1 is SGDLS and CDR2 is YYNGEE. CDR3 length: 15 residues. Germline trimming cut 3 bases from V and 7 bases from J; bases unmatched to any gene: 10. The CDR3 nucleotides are TGTGCCAGCAGCGAGTCCGCGGGAGTCAGGAATGAGCAGTTCTTC. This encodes CASSESAGVRNEQFF.

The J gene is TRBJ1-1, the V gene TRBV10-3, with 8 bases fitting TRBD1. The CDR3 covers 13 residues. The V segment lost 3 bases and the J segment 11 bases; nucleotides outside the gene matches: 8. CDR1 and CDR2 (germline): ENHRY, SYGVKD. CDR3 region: CAISELTGVVAFF. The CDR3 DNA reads TGTGCCATCAGTGAATTGACAGGGGTGGTTGCTTTCTTT.

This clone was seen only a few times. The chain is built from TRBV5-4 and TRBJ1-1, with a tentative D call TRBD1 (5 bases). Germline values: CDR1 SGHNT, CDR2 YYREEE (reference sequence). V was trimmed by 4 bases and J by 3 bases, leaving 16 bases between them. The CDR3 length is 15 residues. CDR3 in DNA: TGTGCCAGCAGCGCTGACAGCGGCGGGGACACTGAAGCTTTCTTT. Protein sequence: CASSADSGGDTEAFF.

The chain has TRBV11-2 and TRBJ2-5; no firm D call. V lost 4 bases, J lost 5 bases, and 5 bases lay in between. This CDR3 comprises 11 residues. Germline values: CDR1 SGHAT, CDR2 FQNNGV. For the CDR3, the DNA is TGTGCCAGCAGCTCCTCCGAGACCCAGTACTTC. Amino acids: CASSSSETQYF.

The CDR3 nucleotides are TGCGCCAGCAGCCAAGATGGGACAGGGTACTACGAGCAGTACTTC. Translation gives CASSQDGTGYYEQYF. The chain combines TRBV4-3 with TRBJ2-7, with TRBD1 identical over 9 bases. V lost 0 bases, J lost 3 bases, and 3 bases stayed unmatched. CDR3 length: 15 amino acids. Germline loops: CDR1 LGHNA, CDR2 YSLEER.

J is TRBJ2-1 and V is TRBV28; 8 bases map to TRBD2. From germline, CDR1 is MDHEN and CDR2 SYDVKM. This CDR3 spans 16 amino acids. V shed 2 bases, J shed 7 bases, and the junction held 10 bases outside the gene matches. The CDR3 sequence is CASSLPGVAGGNEQFF. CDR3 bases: TGTGCCAGCAGTTTACCCGGGGTGGCGGGGGGAAATGAGCAGTTCTTC.

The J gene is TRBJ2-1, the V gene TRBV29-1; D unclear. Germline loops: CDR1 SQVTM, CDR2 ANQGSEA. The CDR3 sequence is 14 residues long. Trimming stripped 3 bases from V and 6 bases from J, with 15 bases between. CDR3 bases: TGCAGCGTTGATGGAAATAGCCCGCGCAATGAGCAGTTCTTC. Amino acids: CSVDGNSPRNEQFF.

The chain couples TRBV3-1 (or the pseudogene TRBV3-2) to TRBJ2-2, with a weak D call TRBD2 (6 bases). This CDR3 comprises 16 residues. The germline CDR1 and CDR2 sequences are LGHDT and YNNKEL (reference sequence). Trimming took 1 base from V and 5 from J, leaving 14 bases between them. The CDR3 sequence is CASSQGSGGATGELFF. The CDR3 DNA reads TGTGCCAGCAGCCAAGGGTCGGGCGGGGCAACCGGGGAGCTGTTTTTT.

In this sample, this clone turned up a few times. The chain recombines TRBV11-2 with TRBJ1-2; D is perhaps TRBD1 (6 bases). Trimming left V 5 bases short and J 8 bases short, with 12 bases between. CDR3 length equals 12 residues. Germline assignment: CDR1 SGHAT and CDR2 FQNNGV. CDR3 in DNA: TGTGCCAGCAGCACCACAGGGTTCGGCTACACCTTC. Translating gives CASSTTGFGYTF.

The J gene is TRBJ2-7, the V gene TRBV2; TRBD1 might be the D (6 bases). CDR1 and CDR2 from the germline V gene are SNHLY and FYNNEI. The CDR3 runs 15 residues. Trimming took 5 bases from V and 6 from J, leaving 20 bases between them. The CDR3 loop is CASSSQGPTKGEQYV. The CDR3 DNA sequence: TGTGCCAGCAGTTCACAGGGACCCACCAAGGGCGAGCAGTACGTC.

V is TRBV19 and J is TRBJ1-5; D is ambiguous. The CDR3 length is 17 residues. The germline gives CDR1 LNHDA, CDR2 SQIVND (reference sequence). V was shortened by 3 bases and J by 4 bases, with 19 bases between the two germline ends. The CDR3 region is CASSISVSVRGNQPQHF. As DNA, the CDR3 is TGTGCCAGTAGTATCTCCGTTAGTGTGCGGGGAAATCAGCCCCAGCATTTT.

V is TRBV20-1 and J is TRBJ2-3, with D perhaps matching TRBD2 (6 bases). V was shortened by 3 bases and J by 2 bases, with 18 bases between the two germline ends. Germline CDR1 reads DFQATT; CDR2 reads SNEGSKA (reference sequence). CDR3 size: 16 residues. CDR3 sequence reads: CSASDPGTEDTDTQYF. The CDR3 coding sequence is TGCAGTGCTAGTGACCCCGGGACTGAAGACACAGATACGCAGTATTTT.

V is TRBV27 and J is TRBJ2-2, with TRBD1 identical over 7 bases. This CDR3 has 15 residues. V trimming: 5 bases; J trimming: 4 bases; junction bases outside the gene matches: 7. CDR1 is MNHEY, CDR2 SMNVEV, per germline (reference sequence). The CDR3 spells CASSPNTGATGELFF. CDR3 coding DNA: TGTGCCAGCAGTCCGAATACAGGGGCCACCGGGGAGCTGTTTTTT.

The CDR3 region has the DNA TGTGCCAGCAGTCCTTTTCTAGGCGCTTGGGAGGGCTACACCTTC. Translation: CASSPFLGAWEGYTF. The chain is built from TRBV27 and TRBJ1-2; D gene unclear. Germline V lookup: CDR1 MNHEY, CDR2 SMNVEV (reference sequence). V was pared by 5 bases and J by 8 bases, with 21 bases between. The CDR3 is made up of 15 amino acids.